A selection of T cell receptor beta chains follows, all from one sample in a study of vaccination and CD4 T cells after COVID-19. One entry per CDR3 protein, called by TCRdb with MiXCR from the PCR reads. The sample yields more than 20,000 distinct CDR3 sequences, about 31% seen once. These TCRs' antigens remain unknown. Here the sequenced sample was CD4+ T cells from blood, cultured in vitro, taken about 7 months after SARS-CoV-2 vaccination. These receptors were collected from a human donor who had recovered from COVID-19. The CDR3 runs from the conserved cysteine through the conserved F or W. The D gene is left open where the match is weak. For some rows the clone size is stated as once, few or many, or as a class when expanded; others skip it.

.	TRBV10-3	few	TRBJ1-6	CATRQSLNSPLHF	TGTGCCACCCGACAGTCTCTGAATTCACCCCTCCACTTT
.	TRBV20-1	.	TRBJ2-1	CSALSPLRYANNEQFF	TGCAGTGCCCTCTCCCCCCTTAGATACGCTAACAATGAGCAGTTCTTC
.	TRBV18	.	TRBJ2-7	CASSEQGNEQYF	TGTGCCAGCTCGGAACAGGGCAACGAGCAGTACTTC
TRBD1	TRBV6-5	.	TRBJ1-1	CASSSDRGMTEAFF	TGTGCCAGCAGTTCCGACAGGGGGATGACTGAAGCTTTCTTT
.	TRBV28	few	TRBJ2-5	CASAGGWETQYF	TGTGCCAGCGCCGGCGGCTGGGAGACCCAGTACTTC
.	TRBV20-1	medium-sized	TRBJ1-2	CSARGAGGETRGYGYTF	TGCAGTGCTAGAGGCGCGGGGGGCGAAACTCGGGGCTATGGCTACACCTTC
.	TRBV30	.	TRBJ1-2	CAWTPTNYGYTF	TGTGCCTGGACACCCACTAACTATGGCTACACCTTC
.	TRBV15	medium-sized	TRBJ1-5	CATSTNLVGGIRNQPQHF	TGTGCCACCAGTACGAACCTAGTGGGGGGAATACGCAATCAGCCCCAGCATTTT
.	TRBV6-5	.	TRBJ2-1	CASSYRGALNEQFF	TGTGCCAGCAGTTACAGGGGGGCCCTCAATGAGCAGTTCTTC
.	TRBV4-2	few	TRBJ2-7	CASSQGEEIPSYEQYF	TGTGCCAGCAGCCAAGGAGAGGAAATACCCTCCTACGAGCAGTACTTC
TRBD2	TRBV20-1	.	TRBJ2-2	CNARLGGRDTGELFF	TGCAATGCTAGGCTTGGCGGGAGGGACACCGGGGAGCTGTTTTTT
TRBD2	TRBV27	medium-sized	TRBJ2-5	CASSLQRGIQETQYF	TGTGCCAGCAGTTTACAGCGGGGGATACAAGAGACCCAGTACTTC
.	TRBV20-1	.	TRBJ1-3	CSALSPIGNTIYF	TGCAGTGCCCTGAGTCCCATTGGAAACACCATATATTTT
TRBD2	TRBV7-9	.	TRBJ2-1	CASSRTSGGGYNEQFF	TGTGCCAGCAGCCGGACGAGCGGGGGGGGATACAATGAGCAGTTCTTC
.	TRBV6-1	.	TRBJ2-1	CASGQTGYNEQFF	TGTGCCAGCGGACAGACAGGTTACAATGAGCAGTTCTTC
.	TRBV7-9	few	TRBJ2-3	CASSFMIDTQYF	TGTGCCAGCAGCTTCATGATAGATACGCAGTATTTT
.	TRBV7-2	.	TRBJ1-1	CASSLIWDEAFF	TGTGCCAGCAGCTTAATCTGGGATGAAGCTTTCTTT
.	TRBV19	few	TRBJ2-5	CASSIFPGEAETQYF	TGTGCCAGTAGTATCTTCCCAGGGGAGGCGGAGACCCAGTACTTC
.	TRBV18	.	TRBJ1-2	CASHNDPVGGYTF	TGTGCCAGCCATAACGACCCGGTGGGTGGCTACACCTTC
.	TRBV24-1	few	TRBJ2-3	CATQTRESTDTQYF	TGTGCCACTCAAACTAGAGAAAGCACAGATACGCAGTATTTT
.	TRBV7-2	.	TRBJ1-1	CASSFGVSLEAFF	TGTGCCAGCAGCTTTGGGGTTTCGCTTGAAGCTTTCTTT
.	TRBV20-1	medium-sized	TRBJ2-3	CSARPPRHPTDTQYF	TGCAGTGCTAGGCCCCCCCGCCATCCGACAGATACGCAGTATTTT
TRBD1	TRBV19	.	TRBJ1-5	CASSIPTGVNQPQHF	TGTGCCAGTAGTATCCCTACAGGGGTCAATCAGCCCCAGCATTTT
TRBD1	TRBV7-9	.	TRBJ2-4	CASSPQQGIKNIQYF	TGTGCCAGCAGCCCCCAACAGGGGATCAAAAACATTCAGTACTTC
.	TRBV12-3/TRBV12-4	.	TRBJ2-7	CASSRTYEQYF	TGTGCCAGCAGTCGCACCTACGAGCAGTACTTC
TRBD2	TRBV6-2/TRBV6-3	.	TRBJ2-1	CASSYGFLLADNEQFF	TGTGCCAGCAGTTACGGGTTCTTACTAGCGGACAATGAGCAGTTCTTC
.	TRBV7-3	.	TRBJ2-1	CASSPRSLGDHNEQFF	TGTGCCAGCAGCCCCCGGTCTCTGGGGGACCACAATGAGCAGTTCTTC
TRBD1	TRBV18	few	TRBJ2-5	CASSATGGQETQYF	TGTGCCAGCTCTGCGACAGGGGGGCAAGAGACCCAGTACTTC
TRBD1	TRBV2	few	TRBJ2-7	CASIRDRDYEQYF	TGTGCCAGCATCCGGGACAGGGACTACGAGCAGTACTTC
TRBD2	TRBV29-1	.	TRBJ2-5	CSVVTSGRETQYF	TGCAGCGTTGTGACTAGCGGGAGGGAGACCCAGTACTTC
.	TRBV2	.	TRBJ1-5	CASSELGGYQPQHF	TGTGCCAGCAGTGAACTGGGGGGTTACCAGCCCCAGCATTTT
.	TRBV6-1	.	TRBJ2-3	CASSETADTQYF	TGTGCCAGCAGTGAAACGGCAGATACGCAGTATTTT
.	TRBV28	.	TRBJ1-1	CASSLGGAMNTEAFF	TGTGCCAGCAGTTTAGGCGGCGCAATGAACACTGAAGCTTTCTTT
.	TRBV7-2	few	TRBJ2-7	CASSPTGYPSYEQYF	TGTGCCAGCAGCCCCACAGGGTACCCCTCCTACGAGCAGTACTTC